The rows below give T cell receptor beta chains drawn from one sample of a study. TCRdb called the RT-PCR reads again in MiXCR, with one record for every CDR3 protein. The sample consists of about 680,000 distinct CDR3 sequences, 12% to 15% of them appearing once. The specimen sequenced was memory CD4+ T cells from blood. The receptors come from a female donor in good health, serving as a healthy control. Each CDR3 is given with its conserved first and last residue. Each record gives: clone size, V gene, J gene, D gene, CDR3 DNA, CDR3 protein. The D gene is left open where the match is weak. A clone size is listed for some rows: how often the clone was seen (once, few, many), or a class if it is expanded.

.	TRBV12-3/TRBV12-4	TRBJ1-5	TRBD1	TGTGCCAGCAGCCAAAGGACAGGCAGCAATCAGCCCCAGCATTTT	CASSQRTGSNQPQHF
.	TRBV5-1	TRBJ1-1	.	TGCGCCAGCAGCTTGTACGGGGCGCAGAACACTGAAGCTTTCTTT	CASSLYGAQNTEAFF
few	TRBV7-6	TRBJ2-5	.	TGTGCCAGCAGCAAATGGACAGAACAAGAGACCCAGTACTTC	CASSKWTEQETQYF
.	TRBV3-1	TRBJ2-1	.	TGTGCCAGCAGCCCCTCTGGGGGGGCTGAGCAGTTCTTC	CASSPSGGAEQFF
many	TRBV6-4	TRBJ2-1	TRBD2	TGTGCCAGCAGCAACCAACTAGCGGGAGGGGGTGAGCAGTTCTTC	CASSNQLAGGGEQFF
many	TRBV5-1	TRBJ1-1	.	TGCGCCAGCAGCTTGGAAACATCCCCAGGGACTGAAGCTTTCTTT	CASSLETSPGTEAFF
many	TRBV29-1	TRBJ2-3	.	TGCAGCGTTCAAGGGTTTGTGACAGATACGCAGTATTTT	CSVQGFVTDTQYF
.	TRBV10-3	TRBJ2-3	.	TGTGCCATCACGGGGGAGACCCTTACGCAGTATTTT	CAITGETLTQYF
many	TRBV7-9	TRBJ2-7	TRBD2	TGTGCCAGCAGCTTCTGGCGGGAGTTCGACGAGCAGTACTTC	CASSFWREFDEQYF
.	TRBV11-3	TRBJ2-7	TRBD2	TGTGCCAGCAGCATAGCGGGAGCGGAGTCGGGGCAGTACTTC	CASSIAGAESGQYF
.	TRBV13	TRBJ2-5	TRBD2	TGTGCCAGCAGCCAAAGGACTAGCGGGATGTCAGAGACCCAGTACTTC	CASSQRTSGMSETQYF
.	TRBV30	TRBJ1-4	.	TGTGCCTGGAGTGTGGGTGAAAAACTGTTTTTT	CAWSVGEKLFF
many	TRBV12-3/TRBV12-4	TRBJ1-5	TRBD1	TGTGCCAGCAGTGCCGGGACAGGGGGCAATCAGCCCCAGCATTTT	CASSAGTGGNQPQHF